These 21 T cell receptor beta chains share one sample of origin, sequenced in a study of OX40 agonist ivuxolimab in advanced cancers. Sequenced by immunoSEQ multiplex PCR; TCRdb stores in-frame clones only, minus some. The table records about 76,000 clones, 80% to 90% of them present only once. The starting material was CD4+ or CD8+ T cells sorted from blood, obtained in a trial of the OX40 agonist ivuxolimab. These TCRs come from an adult with an advanced solid tumor such as melanoma, head and neck, liver or kidney cancer.

V is TRBV7-7 and J is TRBJ2-5; the D is unclear. CDR3 length: 15 amino acids. The germline V gene encodes CDR1 SSHAT and CDR2 FNYEAQ (reference sequence). Trimming removed 1 base from V and 1 base from J, with 10 bases in between. CDR3 residues: CASSLDGRGQETQYF. The CDR3 bases are TGTGCCAGCAGCTTAGATGGACGAGGCCAAGAGACCCAGTACTTC. The full variable domain, rest sourced from reference TRBV7-7 and TRBJ2-5, is GAGVSQSPRYKVTKRGQDVTLRCDPISSHATLYWYQQALGQGPEFLTYFNYEAQPDKSGLPSDRFSAERPEGSISTLTIQRTEQRDSAMYRCASSLDGRGQETQYFGPGTRLLVL.

This rearrangement joins TRBV7-9 to TRBJ1-3; TRBD1 agrees at 10 bases. CDR3 length: 16 residues. V gave up 5 bases and J gave up 0 bases; unmatched junction bases: 4. Germline V gene data show CDR1 as SEHNR and CDR2 as FQNEAQ (reference sequence). The CDR3 protein is CASSRDRGLSGNTIYF. The CDR3 DNA sequence: TGTGCCAGCAGCAGGGACAGGGGCCTCTCTGGAAACACCATATATTTT.

The sample holds a few counts of this clone. The chain has TRBV18 and TRBJ1-5; D unresolved. CDR3 length equals 15 residues. Germline-derived CDR1 and CDR2 are KGHSH and LQKENI. V was pared by 3 bases and J by 2 bases, with 11 bases between. The chain's CDR3 is CASSPPFSGNQPQHF. The CDR3 region has the DNA TGTGCCAGCTCACCGCCGTTTAGTGGCAATCAGCCCCAGCATTTT.

V gene TRBV2 combines with J gene TRBJ2-3; 7 nucleotides line up with TRBD2. The CDR3 covers 15 residues. V was clipped by 8 bases and J by 1 base; unmatched bases: 9. In germline, CDR1 is SNHLY, CDR2 FYNNEI. Here the CDR3 DNA reads TGTGCCAGCGTAGGTGGGCTAGCGGGCACAGATACGCAGTATTTT. This translates into CASVGGLAGTDTQYF.

This clone was counted once. V gene TRBV21-1 combines with J gene TRBJ1-2; TRBD1 is the table's D call and was not checked against the DNA. TRBV21-1 is marked as a pseudogene. The length of the CDR3 is 16 residues. The CDR3 sequence is CASSKVTVPSNYGYTF. The CDR3, as DNA: TGTGCCAGCAGCAAAGTGACAGTGCCTTCTAACTATGGCTACACCTTC.

V and J are TRBV7-9 and TRBJ2-7; D gene uncertain. The germline CDR1 and CDR2 sequences are SEHNR and FQNEAQ (reference sequence). Trimming took 4 bases from V and 4 from J, leaving 8 bases between them. The CDR3 extends over 12 amino acids. CDR3 nucleotides: TGTGCCAGCAGCTCCGTCCGGTACGAGCAGTACTTC. This gives the protein CASSSVRYEQYF.

The chain has TRBV2 and TRBJ1-5; D gene ambiguous. The V gene's germline CDR1 is SNHLY and CDR2 FYNNEI. The V and J ends lost 5 bases and 4 bases respectively, with 9 bases between them. The CDR3 extends over 13 amino acids. CDR3 amino acids: CASSLTSNQPQHF. In DNA, the CDR3 is TGTGCCAGCAGTCTTACCTCGAATCAGCCCCAGCATTTT.

J is TRBJ2-1 and V is TRBV27; D is unclear. The V end was cut by 6 bases, the J end by 0 bases, with 12 bases between. Looked up from germline, CDR1 is MNHEY and CDR2 is SMNVEV (reference sequence). The CDR3 covers 15 residues. CDR3 in amino acids: CASRLAGGSYNEQFF. CDR3 coding DNA: TGTGCCAGCAGACTGGCAGGCGGCTCCTACAATGAGCAGTTCTTC.

The chain uses TRBV19 and TRBJ1-2, with 11 bases identical to TRBD1. This CDR3 spans 13 amino acids. Germline CDR1 and CDR2: LNHDA and SQIVND (reference sequence). Losses at the gene ends were 5 bases for V and 8 bases for J; bases not matched to a gene: 4. The CDR3 DNA follows: TGTGCCAGTAGTGGACAGGGGGCGCAAGGCTACACCTTC. The encoded protein is CASSGQGAQGYTF.

The chain joins TRBV7-9 to TRBJ2-7; 15 bases line up with TRBD2. The germline V gene has CDR1 SEHNR and CDR2 FQNEAQ (reference sequence). CDR3 length: 17 amino acids. V lost 5 bases to trimming and J lost 0 bases; unmatched junction nucleotides: 5. CDR3 sequence reads: CASSAWTSGGASYEQYF. As DNA, the CDR3 is TGTGCCAGCAGCGCATGGACTAGCGGGGGGGCCTCCTACGAGCAGTACTTC.

V and J are TRBV7-2 and TRBJ1-2, with TRBD1 matching over 7 bases. Trimming removed 4 bases from V and 4 bases from J; junction bases left unmatched: 9. From germline, CDR1 is SGHTA and CDR2 FQGNSA. The length of the CDR3 is 15 residues. The CDR3 here is CASSSDHRGGYGYTF. The CDR3 DNA reads as TGTGCCAGCAGCTCAGACCACAGGGGAGGCTATGGCTACACCTTC.

The chain employs TRBV7-9 and TRBJ2-5; 7 bases fit TRBD2. Germline CDR1 SEHNR, CDR2 FQNEAQ (reference sequence). Trimming removed 5 bases from V and 11 bases from J; junction bases left unmatched: 8. The CDR3 has 12 amino acids. The CDR3 DNA follows: TGTGCCAGCAGCCTCCAACGGGGGGAGCAGTACTTC. As protein: CASSLQRGEQYF.

This sequence joins TRBV5-3 and TRBJ2-5, with 11 bases matching TRBD2. TRBV5-3 is an open reading frame, and its role is uncertain. The CDR3 has 15 residues. Trimming at V came to 5 bases and at J to 2 bases, leaving 5 bases not matched to a gene. The CDR3 is CARRRGLADQETQYF. For the CDR3, the DNA is TGTGCCAGAAGGAGGGGACTAGCGGATCAAGAGACCCAGTACTTC.

In its sample, this clone was seen a few times. This rearrangement joins TRBV19 to TRBJ1-2; TRBD1 is a possible D gene (6 bases). The germline CDR1 and CDR2 sequences are LNHDA and SQIVND (reference sequence). CDR3 size: 18 residues. V lost 4 bases to trimming and J lost 2 bases, with 23 bases between them. This CDR3 is CASSTTGESRSYNYGYTF. The CDR3 coding sequence is TGTGCCAGTAGTACGACAGGAGAATCTCGATCTTACAACTATGGCTACACCTTC.

The chain employs TRBV19 and TRBJ2-7; 8 bases agree with TRBD2. Germline assignment: CDR1 LNHDA and CDR2 SQIVND (reference sequence). V was clipped by 3 bases and J by 6 bases; unmatched bases: 4. This CDR3 region has 13 residues. The CDR3 DNA reads as TGTGCCAGTAGTATCGGGGGGGGCGGCGAGCAGTACTTC. Translating it yields CASSIGGGGEQYF. Complete variable domain (other parts from reference TRBV19 and TRBJ2-7): DGGITQSPKYLFRKEGQNVTLSCEQNLNHDAMYWYRQDPGQGLRLIYYSQIVNDFQKGDIAEGYSVSREKKESFPLTVTSAQKNPTAFYLCASSIGGGGEQYFGPGTRLTVT.

The gene calls are TRBV7-7 and TRBJ2-7; D gene unclear. Between the trimmed V and J ends, which lost 1 base and 3 bases, there was a span of 13 bases. The CDR3 is 15 amino acids. The germline V gene encodes CDR1 SSHAT and CDR2 FNYEAQ (reference sequence). The CDR3 DNA is TGTGCCAGCAGCTTAGACCATCACAGAGACTACGAGCAGTACTTC. Translating it yields CASSLDHHRDYEQYF.

The chain links TRBV5-6 to TRBJ2-1, with D unclear. Trimming left V 5 bases short and J 12 bases short, with 12 bases between. Germline V lookup: CDR1 SGHDT, CDR2 YYEEEE. The CDR3 is 11 amino acids. In DNA form, the CDR3 reads TGTGCCAGCAGTACCCCCGCGGCGCAGTTCTTC. Translating it yields CASSTPAAQFF. Full variable domain (rest looked up from reference TRBV5-6 and TRBJ2-1): DAGVTQSPTHLIKTRGQQVTLRCSPKSGHDTVSWYQQALGQGPQFIFQYYEEEERQRGNFPDRFSGHQFPNYSSELNVNALLLGDSALYLCASSTPAAQFFGPGTRLTVL.

This clone was found a few times. The chain joins TRBV7-2 to TRBJ2-3, with TRBD2 matching 9 bases. Per germline, CDR1 SGHTA and CDR2 FQGNSA. The trim removed 2 bases at V and 4 bases at J, leaving 7 bases unmatched. This CDR3 contains 16 residues. The CDR3: CASSLTAGGEADTQYF. The CDR3 DNA follows: TGTGCCAGCAGCTTAACAGCGGGGGGAGAGGCAGATACGCAGTATTTT. Full variable domain (outside the CDR3, taken from reference TRBV7-2 and TRBJ2-3): GAGVSQSPSNKVTEKGKDVELRCDPISGHTALYWYRQSLGQGLEFLIYFQGNSAPDKSGLPSDRFSAERTGGSVSTLTIQRTQQEDSAVYLCASSLTAGGEADTQYFGPGTRLTVL.

A note on this clone: The sample carries other DNA sequences with the same CDR3. The chain joins TRBV6-6 to TRBJ1-1; perhaps TRBD1 as D (5 bases). This CDR3 region has 14 residues. CDR1 is MNHNY, CDR2 SVGAGI, per germline (reference sequence). V lost 0 bases and J 2 bases, leaving 7 bases between the germline ends. DNA of the CDR3: TGTGCCAGCAGTTACTCAAGGGGCAACACTGAAGCTTTCTTT. This encodes CASSYSRGNTEAFF.

The chain carries TRBV10-3 and TRBJ2-1; tentative D call: TRBD2 (7 bases). Per the germline V gene, CDR1 is ENHRY and CDR2 is SYGVKD. CDR3 length: 16 residues. V lost 0 bases and J 6 bases, leaving 15 bases between the germline ends. The CDR3 region has the DNA TGTGCCATCAGTGAGTCTGGGGGGGCCAGGACCAATGAGCAGTTCTTC. This gives the protein CAISESGGARTNEQFF.

The rearrangement links TRBV7-2 to TRBJ2-2, with TRBD1 as a possible D gene (6 bases). This CDR3 is built from 14 residues. Germline-derived CDR1 and CDR2 are SGHTA and FQGNSA. The V gene lost 4 bases and the J gene lost 4 bases, with 10 bases spanning the gap. CDR3 region: CASSSGDPTGELFF. In nucleotides, the CDR3 is TGTGCCAGCAGCTCAGGGGACCCCACCGGGGAGCTGTTTTTT.